What follows describes a single TCR beta chain. There were TCR beta CDR3 regions amplified from RNA transcripts. When the TCR CDR3 underwent first-round RT-PCR, the HTBI primer set was used. MiXCR, applied by TCRdb to the multiplex PCR reads, yields one record per CDR3 protein. The sample consists of about 710,000 distinct CDR3 sequences, about a sixth of them appearing once. This sample stems from a study of T cells in Graves' hyperthyroidism and ophthalmopathy. The CDR3 is made up of 15 amino acids. V lost 4 bases and J lost 5, with 16 bases in between. The germline CDR1 and CDR2 sequences are MDHEN and SYDVKM.

The specimen was blood. This TCR was recovered from a man between 18 and 29 years old with Graves' hyperthyroidism. This chain uses TRBV28 with TRBJ2-3; a weak D match, TRBD1 (6 bases). CDR3 region: CASSSGTQGIDTQYF. The DNA for the CDR3 is TGTGCCAGCAGTTCCGGGACACAGGGTATAGATACGCAGTATTTT.